The 16 T cell receptor beta chains reported below all come from one sample, sequenced in a study of blood T cell repertoires in COVID-19. Profiled with immunoSEQ multiplex PCR; TCRdb holds only in-frame clones, not every one. Among 25,000 to 30,000 clones, around three quarters were seen once, and the ten largest hold approximately 36%. Sequencing was performed on peripheral blood. These receptors were taken from a man between 70 and 80 years old with acute or convalescent COVID-19.

The chain has TRBV5-1 and TRBJ1-3, with D possibly matching TRBD1 (5 bases). In germline, CDR1 is SGHRS, CDR2 YFSETQ. V lost 4 bases to trimming and J lost 0 bases, with 14 bases between them. This CDR3 contains 16 residues. The CDR3 DNA follows: TGCGCCAGCAGCCGCACTTACAGGAGCTCTGGAAACACCATATATTTT. It yields the protein CASSRTYRSSGNTIYF.

V usage is TRBV6-5 and J usage is TRBJ2-2; D is perhaps TRBD2 (7 bases). In germline, CDR1 is MNHEY, CDR2 SVGAGI. Trimming left V 0 bases short and J 7 bases short, with 15 bases between. This CDR3 has 16 residues. The CDR3 protein is CASSYSNRGADGELFF. The CDR3 DNA follows: TGTGCCAGCAGTTACTCGAATCGGGGGGCAGACGGGGAGCTGTTTTTT.

J is TRBJ2-4 and V is TRBV12-3 or TRBV12-4; D may be TRBD1 (5 bases). The CDR3 has 13 residues. With 3 bases removed from V and 4 bases from J, the gap between germline ends came to 7 bases. CDR3 amino acids: CASSFQGKNIQYF. The CDR3 DNA is TGTGCCAGCAGTTTTCAGGGAAAAAACATTCAGTACTTC.

This rearrangement joins TRBV28 to TRBJ2-5; perhaps TRBD1 as D (5 bases). Germline V lookup: CDR1 MDHEN, CDR2 SYDVKM. The length of the CDR3 is 15 residues. The V end was cut by 4 bases, the J end by 3 bases, with 15 bases between. In nucleotides, the CDR3 is TGTGCCAGCAGTTATTTCCTGACAGTCAAAGAGACCCAGTACTTC. This translates into CASSYFLTVKETQYF.

CDR3 amino acids: CASGGRGIRSQHF. In DNA, the CDR3 is TGTGCCAGCGGGGGGAGGGGGATCCGGTCCCAGCATTTT. The V gene is TRBV28, the J gene TRBJ1-5; D may be TRBD1 (6 bases). This CDR3 spans 13 amino acids. Between the trimmed V and J ends, which lost 8 bases and 11 bases, there was a span of 19 bases. Germline CDR1 is MDHEN and CDR2 is SYDVKM.

The CDR3 bases are TGTGCCAGCAACCAGTTACAGAACACCGGGGAGCTGTTTTTT. Translation: CASNQLQNTGELFF. The rearrangement uses TRBV2 and TRBJ2-2; D is uncertain. From germline, CDR1 is SNHLY and CDR2 FYNNEI. The CDR3 length is 14 residues. Between the trimmed V and J ends, which lost 7 bases and 1 base, there was a span of 10 bases.

V gene TRBV2 combines with J gene TRBJ2-6, with D maybe TRBD2 (6 bases). There are 14 residues in the CDR3. Germline V gives CDR1 SNHLY, CDR2 FYNNEI. V was clipped by 6 bases and J by 8 bases, with 14 bases between them. CDR3 residues: CASSGGEGSNVLTF. CDR3 sequence (DNA): TGTGCCAGCAGCGGCGGGGAAGGTTCCAACGTCCTGACTTTC.

The CDR3 here is CASRDRGTGELFF. The CDR3 DNA reads as TGTGCCAGCAGGGACAGGGGGACCGGGGAGCTGTTTTTT. This chain connects TRBV7-2 to TRBJ2-2; 10 bases are shared with TRBD1. The CDR3 loop spans 13 amino acids. V lost 6 bases, J lost 5 bases, and 0 bases stayed unmatched. The V gene's germline CDR1 is SGHTA and CDR2 FQGNSA.

This sequence joins TRBV6-1 and TRBJ2-2; D is ambiguous. Germline loops: CDR1 MNHNS, CDR2 SASEGT. CDR3 length: 11 residues. Trimming pared 8 bases from V and 6 bases from J, leaving 7 bases between. The CDR3 here is CASWSAGELFF. DNA for the CDR3: TGTGCCAGCTGGTCGGCCGGGGAGCTGTTTTTT.

The J gene is TRBJ2-1, the V gene TRBV7-3; D is ambiguous. V was shortened by 3 bases and J by 10 bases, with 10 bases between the two germline ends. The CDR3 is 12 residues long. CDR1 SGHTA and CDR2 FQGTGA come from the germline V gene. The CDR3 reads CASSFGGTEQFF. DNA for the CDR3: TGTGCCAGCAGCTTTGGCGGAACGGAGCAGTTCTTC.

In its sample, this clone was seen a few times. V gene TRBV15 combines with J gene TRBJ2-1; possible D gene TRBD2, 5 bases. Looked up from germline, CDR1 is LNHNV and CDR2 is YYDKDF (reference sequence). The CDR3 is 16 amino acids. V lost 0 bases, J lost 7 bases, and 16 bases lay in between. DNA of the CDR3: TGTGCCACCAGCAGAGATAGGTCTAGCAGGTTAAATGAGCAGTTCTTC. Residues: CATSRDRSSRLNEQFF.

In this sample, this clone turned up once. The chain couples TRBV5-1 to TRBJ2-1; TRBD2 matches 8 bases. Germline CDR1 is SGHRS and CDR2 is YFSETQ. The CDR3 spans 14 residues. V was clipped by 9 bases and J by 6 bases; unmatched bases: 11. The DNA of the CDR3 is TGCGCCAACCCCGGACGGGAGGGCCTCAATGAGCAGTTCTTC. Encoded protein: CANPGREGLNEQFF.

The chain is built from TRBV27 and TRBJ2-2; D ambiguous. The V end was cut by 6 bases, the J end by 2 bases, with 10 bases between. CDR3 length: 14 amino acids. CDR1 and CDR2 from the germline V gene are MNHEY and SMNVEV (reference sequence). In DNA form, the CDR3 reads TGTGCCAGCAGAAGAACAGACAACACCGGGGAGCTGTTTTTT. It translates to CASRRTDNTGELFF.

CDR3 region: CSVEDLTGGTQYF. The CDR3 nucleotides read TGCAGCGTTGAAGATCTAACAGGGGGGACCCAGTACTTC. The V gene is TRBV29-1, the J gene TRBJ2-5, with TRBD1 matching 8 bases. CDR1 SQVTM and CDR2 ANQGSEA come from the germline V gene. Trimming removed 0 bases from V and 7 bases from J; junction bases left unmatched: 4. The CDR3 covers 13 residues. Using reference TRBV29-1 and TRBJ2-5 for the parts outside the CDR3, the full variable domain is SAVISQKPSRDICQRGTSLTIQCQVDSQVTMMFWYRQQPGQSLTLIATANQGSEATYESGFVIDKFPISRPNLTFSTLTVSNMSPEDSSIYLCSVEDLTGGTQYFGPGTRLLVL.

The chain recombines TRBV7-9 with TRBJ2-2; 7 bases fit TRBD1. The CDR3 contains 14 residues. V shed 5 bases and J 6 bases; nucleotides not matched to a gene: 6. CDR1 and CDR2 (germline): SEHNR, FQNEAQ (reference sequence). The CDR3: CASSIHRGAGELFF. CDR3 nucleotides: TGTGCCAGCAGCATACACAGGGGCGCCGGGGAGCTGTTTTTT. Full variable domain (remainder filled in from reference TRBV7-9 and TRBJ2-2): DTGVSQNPRHKITKRGQNVTFRCDPISEHNRLYWYRQTLGQGPEFLTYFQNEAQLEKSRLLSDRFSAERPKGSFSTLEIQRTEQGDSAMYLCASSIHRGAGELFFGEGSRLTVL.

The rearrangement joins TRBV18 to TRBJ1-6; D ambiguous. Germline loops: CDR1 KGHSH, CDR2 LQKENI. Trimming shortened V by 5 bases and J by 8 bases, and 10 bases separated the two germline ends. This CDR3 has 13 amino acids. The CDR3 spells CASSSNRDSPLHF. Here the CDR3 DNA reads TGTGCCAGCTCATCCAACCGGGATTCACCCCTCCACTTT. The variable domain in full, with the rest retrieved from reference TRBV18 and TRBJ1-6, is NAGVMQNPRHLVRRRGQEARLRCSPMKGHSHVYWYRQLPEEGLKFMVYLQKENIIDESGMPKERFSAEFPKEGPSILRIQQVVRGDSAAYFCASSSNRDSPLHFGNGTRLTVT.